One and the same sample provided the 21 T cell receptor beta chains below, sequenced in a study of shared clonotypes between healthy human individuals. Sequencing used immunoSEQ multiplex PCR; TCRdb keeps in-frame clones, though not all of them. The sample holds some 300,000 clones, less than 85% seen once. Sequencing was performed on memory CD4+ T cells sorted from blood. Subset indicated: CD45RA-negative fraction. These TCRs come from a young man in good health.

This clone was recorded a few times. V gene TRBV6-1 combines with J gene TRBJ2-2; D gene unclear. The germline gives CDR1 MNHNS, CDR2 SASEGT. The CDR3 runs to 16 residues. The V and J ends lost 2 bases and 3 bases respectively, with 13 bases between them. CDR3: CASSEYYGGDTGELFF. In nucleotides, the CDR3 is TGTGCCAGCAGTGAATACTACGGTGGGGACACCGGGGAGCTGTTTTTT.

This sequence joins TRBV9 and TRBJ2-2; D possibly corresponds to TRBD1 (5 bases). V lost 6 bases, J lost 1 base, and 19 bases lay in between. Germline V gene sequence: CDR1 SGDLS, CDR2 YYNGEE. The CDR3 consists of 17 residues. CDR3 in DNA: TGTGCCAGCACCACACAAGGGGCAGTAGGGAACACCGGGGAGCTGTTTTTT. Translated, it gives CASTTQGAVGNTGELFF.

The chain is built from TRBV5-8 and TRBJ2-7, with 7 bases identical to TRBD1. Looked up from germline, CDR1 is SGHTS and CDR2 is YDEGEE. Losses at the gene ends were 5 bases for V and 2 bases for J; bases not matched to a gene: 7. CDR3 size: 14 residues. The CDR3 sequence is CASRGPGTAYEQYF. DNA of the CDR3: TGTGCCAGCAGAGGCCCCGGGACAGCCTACGAGCAGTACTTC. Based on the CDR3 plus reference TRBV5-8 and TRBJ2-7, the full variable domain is EAGVTQSPTHLIKTRGQQATLRCSPISGHTSVYWYQQALGLGLQFLLWYDEGEERNRGNFPPRFSGRQFPNYSSELNVNALELEDSALYLCASRGPGTAYEQYFGPGTRLTVT.

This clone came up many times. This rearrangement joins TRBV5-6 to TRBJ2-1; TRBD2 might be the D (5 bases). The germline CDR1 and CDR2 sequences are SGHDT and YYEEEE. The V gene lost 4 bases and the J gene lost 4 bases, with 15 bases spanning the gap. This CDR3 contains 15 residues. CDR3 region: CASSRPTRTYNEQFF. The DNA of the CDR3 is TGTGCCAGCAGCCGACCCACTAGGACGTACAATGAGCAGTTCTTC. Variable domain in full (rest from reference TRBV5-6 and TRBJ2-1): DAGVTQSPTHLIKTRGQQVTLRCSPKSGHDTVSWYQQALGQGPQFIFQYYEEEERQRGNFPDRFSGHQFPNYSSELNVNALLLGDSALYLCASSRPTRTYNEQFFGPGTRLTVL.

The DNA for the CDR3 is TGCGCCAGCAGGAAAACTTCCGCGGGAGTATCTCCCGGGGAGCTGTTTTTT. Translation: CASRKTSAGVSPGELFF. This chain connects TRBV10-2 to TRBJ2-2; 7 nucleotides agree with TRBD2. This CDR3 is built from 17 residues. J lost 6 bases, V lost 6 bases, and 16 bases had no gene match. Germline V gene lookup returns CDR1 WSHSY and CDR2 SAAADI.

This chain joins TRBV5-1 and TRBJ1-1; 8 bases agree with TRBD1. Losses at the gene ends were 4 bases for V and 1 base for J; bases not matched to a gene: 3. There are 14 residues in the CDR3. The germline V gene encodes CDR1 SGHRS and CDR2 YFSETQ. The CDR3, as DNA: TGCGCCAGCAGCCGACAGGGGCCGAACACTGAAGCTTTCTTT. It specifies CASSRQGPNTEAFF.

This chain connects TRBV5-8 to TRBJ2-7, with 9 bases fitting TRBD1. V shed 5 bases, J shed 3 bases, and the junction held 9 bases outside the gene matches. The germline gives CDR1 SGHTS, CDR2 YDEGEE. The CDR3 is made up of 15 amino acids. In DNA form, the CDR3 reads TGTGCCAGCAGGGATGGGACAGGGAACCTCTACGAGCAGTACTTC. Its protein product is CASRDGTGNLYEQYF.

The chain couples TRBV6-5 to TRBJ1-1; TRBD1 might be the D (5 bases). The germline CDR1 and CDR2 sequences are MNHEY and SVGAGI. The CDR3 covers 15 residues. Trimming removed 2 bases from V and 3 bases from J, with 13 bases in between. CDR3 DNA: TGTGCCAGCAGTTACGGTAGGCAGGGAGACACTGAAGCTTTCTTT. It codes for CASSYGRQGDTEAFF.

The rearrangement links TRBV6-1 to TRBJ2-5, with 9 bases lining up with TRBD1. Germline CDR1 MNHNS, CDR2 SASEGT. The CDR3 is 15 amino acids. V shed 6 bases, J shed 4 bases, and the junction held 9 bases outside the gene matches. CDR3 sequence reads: CASSPGTGLRETQYF. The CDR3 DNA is TGTGCCAGCAGCCCCGGGACAGGGCTTCGAGAGACCCAGTACTTC.

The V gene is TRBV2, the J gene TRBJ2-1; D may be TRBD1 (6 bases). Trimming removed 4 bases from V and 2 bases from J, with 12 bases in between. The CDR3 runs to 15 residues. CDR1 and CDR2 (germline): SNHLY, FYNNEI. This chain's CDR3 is CASSVSGATYNEQFF. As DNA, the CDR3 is TGTGCCAGCAGTGTATCAGGGGCCACCTACAATGAGCAGTTCTTC. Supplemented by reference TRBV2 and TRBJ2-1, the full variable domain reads EPEVTQTPSHQVTQMGQEVILRCVPISNHLYFYWYRQILGQKVEFLVSFYNNEISEKSEIFDDQFSVERPDGSNFTLKIRSTKLEDSAMYFCASSVSGATYNEQFFGPGTRLTVL.

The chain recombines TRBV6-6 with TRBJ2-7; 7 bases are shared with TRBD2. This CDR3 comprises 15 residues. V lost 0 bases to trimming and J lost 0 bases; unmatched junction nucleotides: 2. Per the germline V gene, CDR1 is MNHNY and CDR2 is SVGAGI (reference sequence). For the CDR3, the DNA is TGTGCCAGCAGTTACTCTAAGCGGGACTCCTACGAGCAGTACTTC. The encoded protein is CASSYSKRDSYEQYF.

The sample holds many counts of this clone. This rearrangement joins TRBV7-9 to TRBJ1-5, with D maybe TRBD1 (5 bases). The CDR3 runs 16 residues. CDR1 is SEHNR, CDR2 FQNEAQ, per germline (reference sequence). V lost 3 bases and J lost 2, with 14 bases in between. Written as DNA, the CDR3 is TGTGCCAGCAGCTTTAAACGGGGGGATGGCAATCAGCCCCAGCATTTT. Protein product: CASSFKRGDGNQPQHF.

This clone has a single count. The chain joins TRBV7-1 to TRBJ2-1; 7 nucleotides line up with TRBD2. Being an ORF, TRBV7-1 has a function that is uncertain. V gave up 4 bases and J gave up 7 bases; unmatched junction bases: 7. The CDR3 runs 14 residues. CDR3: CASSLAAGANEQFF. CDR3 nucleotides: TGTGCCAGCAGCTTAGCGGCGGGAGCTAATGAGCAGTTCTTC.

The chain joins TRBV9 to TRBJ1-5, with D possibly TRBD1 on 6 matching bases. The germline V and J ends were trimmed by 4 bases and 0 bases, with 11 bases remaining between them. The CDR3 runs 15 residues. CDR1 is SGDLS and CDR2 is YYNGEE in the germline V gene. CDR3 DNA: TGTGCCAGCAGCCGGGGGGCAACTAGCAATCAGCCCCAGCATTTT. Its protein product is CASSRGATSNQPQHF.

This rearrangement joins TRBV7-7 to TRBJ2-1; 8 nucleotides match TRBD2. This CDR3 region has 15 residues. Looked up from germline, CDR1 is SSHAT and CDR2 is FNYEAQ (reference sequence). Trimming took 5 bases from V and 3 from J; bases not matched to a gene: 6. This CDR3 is CASSPIRGGYNEQFF. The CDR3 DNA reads TGTGCCAGCAGCCCCATACGGGGGGGCTACAATGAGCAGTTCTTC.

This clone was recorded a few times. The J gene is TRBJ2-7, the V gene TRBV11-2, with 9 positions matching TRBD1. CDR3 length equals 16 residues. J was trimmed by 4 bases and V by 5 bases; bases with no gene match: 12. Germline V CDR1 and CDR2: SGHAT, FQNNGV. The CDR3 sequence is CASSPIARQGVYEQYF. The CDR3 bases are TGTGCCAGCAGCCCGATCGCGAGACAGGGGGTTTACGAGCAGTACTTC.

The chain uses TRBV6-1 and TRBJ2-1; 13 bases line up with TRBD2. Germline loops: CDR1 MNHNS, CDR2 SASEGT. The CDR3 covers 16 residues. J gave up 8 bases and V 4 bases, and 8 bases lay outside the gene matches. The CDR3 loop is CASSGALAGGPHEQFF. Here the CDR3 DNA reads TGTGCCAGCAGTGGGGCACTAGCGGGAGGGCCTCATGAGCAGTTCTTC.

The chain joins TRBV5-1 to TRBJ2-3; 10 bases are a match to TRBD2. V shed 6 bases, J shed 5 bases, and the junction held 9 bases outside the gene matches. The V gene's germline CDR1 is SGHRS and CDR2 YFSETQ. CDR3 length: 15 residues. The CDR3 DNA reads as TGCGCCAGCACCCCCCCTAGCGGGAGCGGAGATACGCAGTATTTT. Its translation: CASTPPSGSGDTQYF.

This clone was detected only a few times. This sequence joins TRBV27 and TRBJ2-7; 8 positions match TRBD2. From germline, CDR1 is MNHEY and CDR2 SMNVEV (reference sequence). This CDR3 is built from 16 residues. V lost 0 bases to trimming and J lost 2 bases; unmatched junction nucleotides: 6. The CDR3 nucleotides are TGTGCCAGCAGTTTATCGGTACTAGCGGCAACCTACGAGCAGTACTTC. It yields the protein CASSLSVLAATYEQYF.

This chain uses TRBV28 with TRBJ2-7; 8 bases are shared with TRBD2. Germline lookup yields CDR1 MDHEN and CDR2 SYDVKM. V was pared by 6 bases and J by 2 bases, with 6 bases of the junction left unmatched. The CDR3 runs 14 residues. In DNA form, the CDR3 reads TGTGCCAGCAGCATCCCGGGACTAGCCTACGAGCAGTACTTC. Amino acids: CASSIPGLAYEQYF.

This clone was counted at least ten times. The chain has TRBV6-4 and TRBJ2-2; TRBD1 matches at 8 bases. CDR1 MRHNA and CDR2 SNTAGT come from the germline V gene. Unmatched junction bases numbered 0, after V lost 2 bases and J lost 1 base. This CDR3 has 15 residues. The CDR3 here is CASSDGTGNTGELFF. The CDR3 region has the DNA TGTGCCAGCAGTGACGGGACAGGGAACACCGGGGAGCTGTTTTTT.